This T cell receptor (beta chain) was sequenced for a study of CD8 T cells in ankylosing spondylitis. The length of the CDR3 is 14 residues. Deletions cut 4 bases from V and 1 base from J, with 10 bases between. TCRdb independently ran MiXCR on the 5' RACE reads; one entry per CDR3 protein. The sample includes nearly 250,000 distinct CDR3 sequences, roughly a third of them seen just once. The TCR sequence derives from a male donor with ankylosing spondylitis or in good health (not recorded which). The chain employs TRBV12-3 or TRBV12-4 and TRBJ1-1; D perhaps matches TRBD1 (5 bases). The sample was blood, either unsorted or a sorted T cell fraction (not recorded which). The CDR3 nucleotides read TGTGCCAGCAGTTCACTAACAGGGAACACTGAAGCTTTCTTT. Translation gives CASSSLTGNTEAFF.